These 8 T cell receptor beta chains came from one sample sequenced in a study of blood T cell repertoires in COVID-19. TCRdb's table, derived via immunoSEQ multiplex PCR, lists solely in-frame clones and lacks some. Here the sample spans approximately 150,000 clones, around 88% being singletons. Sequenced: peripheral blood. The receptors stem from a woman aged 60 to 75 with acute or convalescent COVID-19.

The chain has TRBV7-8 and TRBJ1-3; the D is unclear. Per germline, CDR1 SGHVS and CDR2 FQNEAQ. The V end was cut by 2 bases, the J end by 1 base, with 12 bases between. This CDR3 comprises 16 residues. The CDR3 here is CASSLRQVRSGNTIYF. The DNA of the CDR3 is TGTGCCAGCAGCTTACGGCAGGTCCGTTCTGGAAACACCATATATTTT.

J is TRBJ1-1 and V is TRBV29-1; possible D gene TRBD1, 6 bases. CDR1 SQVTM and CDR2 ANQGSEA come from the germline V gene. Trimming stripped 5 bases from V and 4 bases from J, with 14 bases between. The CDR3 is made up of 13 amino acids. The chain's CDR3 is CSVRRQGSTEAFF. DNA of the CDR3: TGCAGCGTTCGGAGGCAGGGGAGCACTGAAGCTTTCTTT.

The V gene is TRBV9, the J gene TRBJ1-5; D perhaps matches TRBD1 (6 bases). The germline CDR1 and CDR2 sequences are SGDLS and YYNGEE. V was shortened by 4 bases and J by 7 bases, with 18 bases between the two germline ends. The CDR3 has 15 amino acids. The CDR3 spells CASSPQGLPSQPQHF. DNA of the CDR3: TGTGCCAGCAGCCCTCAGGGGCTACCCAGCCAGCCCCAGCATTTT.

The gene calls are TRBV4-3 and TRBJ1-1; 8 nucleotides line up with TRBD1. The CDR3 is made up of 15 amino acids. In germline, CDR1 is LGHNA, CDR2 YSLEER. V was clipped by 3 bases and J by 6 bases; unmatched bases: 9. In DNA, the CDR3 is TGCGCCAGCAGCCAGAGGACAGGGAAAGGGGCTGAAGCTTTCTTT. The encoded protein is CASSQRTGKGAEAFF.

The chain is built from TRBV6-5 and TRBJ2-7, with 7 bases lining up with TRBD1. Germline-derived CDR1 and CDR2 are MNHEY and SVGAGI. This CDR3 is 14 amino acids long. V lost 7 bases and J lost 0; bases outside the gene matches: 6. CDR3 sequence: CASNNRGSSYEQYF. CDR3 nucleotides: TGTGCCAGCAATAACAGGGGCAGCTCCTACGAGCAGTACTTC.

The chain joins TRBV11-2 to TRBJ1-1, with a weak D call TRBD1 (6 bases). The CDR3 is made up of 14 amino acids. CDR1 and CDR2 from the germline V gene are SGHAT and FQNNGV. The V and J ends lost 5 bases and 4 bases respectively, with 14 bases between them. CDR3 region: CASSGQLLPTEAFF. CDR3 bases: TGTGCCAGCAGCGGACAGCTCTTACCCACTGAAGCTTTCTTT.

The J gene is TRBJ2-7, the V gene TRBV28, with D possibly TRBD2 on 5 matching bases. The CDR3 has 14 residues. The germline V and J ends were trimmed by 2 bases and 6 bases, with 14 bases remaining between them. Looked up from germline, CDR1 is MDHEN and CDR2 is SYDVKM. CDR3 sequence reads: CASSLGGNSREQYF. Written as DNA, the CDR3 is TGTGCCAGCAGTTTAGGAGGTAACAGCCGCGAGCAGTACTTC.

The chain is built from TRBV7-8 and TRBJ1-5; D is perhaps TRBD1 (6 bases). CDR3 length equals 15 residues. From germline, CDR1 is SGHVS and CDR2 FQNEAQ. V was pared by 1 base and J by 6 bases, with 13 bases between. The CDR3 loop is CASSLVGGSGQPQHF. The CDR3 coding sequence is TGTGCCAGCAGCTTAGTAGGGGGTAGTGGTCAGCCCCAGCATTTT.